This T cell receptor (beta chain) was recovered during a study of cytomegalovirus exposure and HLA in healthy donors. Study-level information: Approximately 85 million unique TCRs from HLA-typed donors were held in an early data release.

PCR primers comprised 60 Vbeta and 13 Jbeta primers. Produced via immunoSEQ multiplex PCR; TCRdb's table is partial and in-frame only. The profile shows about 150,000 clones, 79% of them singletons. Germline loops: CDR1 SNHLY, CDR2 FYNNEI. The CDR3 loop spans 16 amino acids. Trimming cost V 5 bases and J 7 bases, with 20 bases left between them. Input material: PBMCs. This TCR was sampled from a middle-aged man in good health and CMV-seropositive. The rearrangement joins TRBV2 to TRBJ2-2, with D perhaps TRBD1 (7 bases). CDR3 in amino acids: CASSSRDRGYDGELFF. The CDR3 bases are TGTGCCAGCAGTTCGCGGGACAGAGGTTACGACGGGGAGCTGTTTTTT.